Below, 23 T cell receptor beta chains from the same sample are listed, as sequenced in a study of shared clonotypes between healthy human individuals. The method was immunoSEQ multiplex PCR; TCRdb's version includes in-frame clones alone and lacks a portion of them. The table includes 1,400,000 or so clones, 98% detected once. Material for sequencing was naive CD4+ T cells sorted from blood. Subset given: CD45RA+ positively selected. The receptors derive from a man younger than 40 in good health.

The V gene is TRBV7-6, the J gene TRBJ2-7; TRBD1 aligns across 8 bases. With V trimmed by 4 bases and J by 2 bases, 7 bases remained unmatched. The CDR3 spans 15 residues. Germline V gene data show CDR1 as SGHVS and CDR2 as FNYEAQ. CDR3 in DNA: TGTGCCAGCAGCTCGAGACAGGGGAGAACCTACGAGCAGTACTTC. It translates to CASSSRQGRTYEQYF.

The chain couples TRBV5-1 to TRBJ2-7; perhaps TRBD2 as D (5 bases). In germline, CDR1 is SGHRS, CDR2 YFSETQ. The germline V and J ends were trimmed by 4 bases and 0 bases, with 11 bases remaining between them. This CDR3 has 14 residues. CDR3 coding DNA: TGCGCCAGCAGCCCGGACTCGAGCTCCTACGAGCAGTACTTC. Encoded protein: CASSPDSSSYEQYF.

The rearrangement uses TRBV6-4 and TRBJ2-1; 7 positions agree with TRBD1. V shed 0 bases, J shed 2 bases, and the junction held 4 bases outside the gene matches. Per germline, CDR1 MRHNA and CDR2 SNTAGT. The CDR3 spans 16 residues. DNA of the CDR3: TGTGCCAGCAGTGACTCGATAGGGGGCGCCTACAATGAGCAGTTCTTC. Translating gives CASSDSIGGAYNEQFF.

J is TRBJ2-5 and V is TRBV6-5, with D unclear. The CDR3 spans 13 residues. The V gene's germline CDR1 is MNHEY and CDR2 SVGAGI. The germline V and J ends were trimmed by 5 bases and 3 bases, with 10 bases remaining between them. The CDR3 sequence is CASSPGRKETQYF. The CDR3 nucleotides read TGTGCCAGCAGTCCTGGACGGAAAGAGACCCAGTACTTC.

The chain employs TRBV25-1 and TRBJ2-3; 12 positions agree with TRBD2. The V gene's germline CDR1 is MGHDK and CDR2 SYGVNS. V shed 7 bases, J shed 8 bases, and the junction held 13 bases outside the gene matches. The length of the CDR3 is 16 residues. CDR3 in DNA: TGTGCCAGCACCGAGGGACTAGCGGGCCCCGCGGGTACGCAGTATTTT. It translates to CASTEGLAGPAGTQYF.

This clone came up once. CDR3 in amino acids: CSARPVYGYTF. CDR3 nucleotides: TGCAGTGCTAGGCCAGTTTATGGCTACACCTTC. V is TRBV20-1 and J is TRBJ1-2; D is unresolved. The germline V gene has CDR1 DFQATT and CDR2 SNEGSKA (reference sequence). The CDR3 totals 11 residues. Trimming took off 3 bases at V and 5 bases at J, with 7 bases between the two ends.

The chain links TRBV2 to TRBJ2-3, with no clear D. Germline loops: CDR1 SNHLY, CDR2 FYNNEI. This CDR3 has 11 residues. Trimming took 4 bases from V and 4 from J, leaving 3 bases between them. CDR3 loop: CASSGADTQYF. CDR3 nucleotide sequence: TGTGCCAGCAGTGGGGCAGATACGCAGTATTTT. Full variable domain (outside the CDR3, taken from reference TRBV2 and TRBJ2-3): EPEVTQTPSHQVTQMGQEVILRCVPISNHLYFYWYRQILGQKVEFLVSFYNNEISEKSEIFDDQFSVERPDGSNFTLKIRSTKLEDSAMYFCASSGADTQYFGPGTRLTVL.

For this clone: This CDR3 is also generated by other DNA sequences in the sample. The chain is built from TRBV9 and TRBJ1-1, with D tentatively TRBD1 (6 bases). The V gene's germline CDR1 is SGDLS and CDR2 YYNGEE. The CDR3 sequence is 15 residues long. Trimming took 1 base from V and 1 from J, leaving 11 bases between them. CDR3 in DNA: TGTGCCAGCAGCGTATCGACAGGACCGAACACTGAAGCTTTCTTT. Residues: CASSVSTGPNTEAFF.

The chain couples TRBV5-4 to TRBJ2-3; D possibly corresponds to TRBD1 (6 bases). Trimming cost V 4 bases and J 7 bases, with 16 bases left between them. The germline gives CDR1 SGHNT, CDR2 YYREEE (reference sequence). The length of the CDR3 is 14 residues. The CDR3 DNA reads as TGTGCCAGCAGCCCCCCGGACAGTAGCCATACGCAGTATTTT. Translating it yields CASSPPDSSHTQYF.

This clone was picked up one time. The CDR3 reads CASSTGGTGELFF. Written as DNA, the CDR3 is TGTGCCAGCAGTACAGGGGGCACCGGGGAGCTGTTTTTT. The rearrangement joins TRBV27 to TRBJ2-2; 8 positions agree with TRBD1. Germline CDR1 is MNHEY and CDR2 is SMNVEV (reference sequence). This CDR3 spans 13 amino acids. V lost 5 bases and J lost 4; bases outside the gene matches: 0.

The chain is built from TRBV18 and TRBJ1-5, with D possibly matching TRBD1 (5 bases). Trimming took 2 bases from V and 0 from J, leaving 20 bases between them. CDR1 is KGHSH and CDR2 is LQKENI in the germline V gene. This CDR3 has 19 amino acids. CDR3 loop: CASSPRKGGGDYSNQPQHF. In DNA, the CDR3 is TGTGCCAGCTCACCAAGGAAGGGAGGAGGGGACTATAGCAATCAGCCCCAGCATTTT.

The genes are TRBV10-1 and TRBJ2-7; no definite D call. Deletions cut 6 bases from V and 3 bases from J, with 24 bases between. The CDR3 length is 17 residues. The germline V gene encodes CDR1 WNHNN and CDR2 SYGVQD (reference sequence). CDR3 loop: CASRATREDIAVYEQYF. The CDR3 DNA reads TGCGCCAGCAGAGCAACCAGAGAAGACATTGCAGTCTACGAGCAGTACTTC.

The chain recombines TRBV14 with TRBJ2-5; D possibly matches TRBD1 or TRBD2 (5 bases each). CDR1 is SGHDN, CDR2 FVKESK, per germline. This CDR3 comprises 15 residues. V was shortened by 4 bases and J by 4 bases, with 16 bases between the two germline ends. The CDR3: CASSPGRRMRETQYF. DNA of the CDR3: TGTGCCAGCAGCCCGGGACGCCGGATGAGAGAGACCCAGTACTTC.

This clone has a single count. The CDR3 sequence: CASSLNRGQATIRYYEQYF. Written as DNA, the CDR3 is TGTGCCAGCAGCCTCAATCGGGGACAGGCCACAATTAGATACTACGAGCAGTACTTC. J is TRBJ2-7 and V is TRBV7-2, with 8 bases aligning to TRBD1. The junction had 21 bases not matched to a gene; V was cut back by 5 bases and J by 3 bases. The CDR3 has 19 residues. The V gene's germline CDR1 is SGHTA and CDR2 FQGNSA.

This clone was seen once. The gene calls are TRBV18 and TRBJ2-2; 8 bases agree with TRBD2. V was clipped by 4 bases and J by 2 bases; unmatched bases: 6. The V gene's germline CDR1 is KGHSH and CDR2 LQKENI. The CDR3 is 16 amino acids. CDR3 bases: TGTGCCAGCTCACAAAGACTAGCGCAAAACACCGGGGAGCTGTTTTTT. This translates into CASSQRLAQNTGELFF.

CDR3 residues: CASSEGGANYGYTF. For the CDR3, the DNA is TGTGCCAGCAGTGAAGGAGGGGCAAACTATGGCTACACCTTC. The rearrangement uses TRBV6-1 and TRBJ1-2, with TRBD1 as a possible D gene (5 bases). The CDR3 is 14 amino acids. The germline V gene has CDR1 MNHNS and CDR2 SASEGT. The V gene lost 1 base and the J gene lost 2 bases, with 8 bases spanning the gap.

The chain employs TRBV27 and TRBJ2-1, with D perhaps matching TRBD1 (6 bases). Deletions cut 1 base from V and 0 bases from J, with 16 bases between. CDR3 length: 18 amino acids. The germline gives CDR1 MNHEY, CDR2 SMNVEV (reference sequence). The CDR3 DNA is TGTGCCAGCAGTTTATGGGTGCAGGGGAGTAGCTCCTACAATGAGCAGTTCTTC. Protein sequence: CASSLWVQGSSSYNEQFF.

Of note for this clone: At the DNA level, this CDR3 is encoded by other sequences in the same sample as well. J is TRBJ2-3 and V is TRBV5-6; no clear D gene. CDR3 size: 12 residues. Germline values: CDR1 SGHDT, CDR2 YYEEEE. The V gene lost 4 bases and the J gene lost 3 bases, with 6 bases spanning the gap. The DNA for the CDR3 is TGTGCCAGCAGCCCGGGTACAGATACGCAGTATTTT. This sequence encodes CASSPGTDTQYF. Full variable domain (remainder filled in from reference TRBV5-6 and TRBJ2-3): DAGVTQSPTHLIKTRGQQVTLRCSPKSGHDTVSWYQQALGQGPQFIFQYYEEEERQRGNFPDRFSGHQFPNYSSELNVNALLLGDSALYLCASSPGTDTQYFGPGTRLTVL.

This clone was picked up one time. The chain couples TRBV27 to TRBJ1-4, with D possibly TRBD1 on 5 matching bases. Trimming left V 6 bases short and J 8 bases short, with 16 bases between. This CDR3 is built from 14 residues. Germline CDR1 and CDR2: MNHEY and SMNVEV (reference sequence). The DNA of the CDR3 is TGTGCCAGCAGCCCTCGGGGCAGGTCAGAAAAACTGTTTTTT. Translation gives CASSPRGRSEKLFF.

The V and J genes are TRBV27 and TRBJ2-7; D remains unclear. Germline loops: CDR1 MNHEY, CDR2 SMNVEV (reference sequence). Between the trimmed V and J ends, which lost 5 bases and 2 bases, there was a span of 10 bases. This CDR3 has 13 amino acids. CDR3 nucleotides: TGTGCCAGCAGTCGAAAGAATACCTACGAGCAGTACTTC. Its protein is CASSRKNTYEQYF.

CDR3 sequence (DNA): TGTGCCAGCAGCCCAGGACTTCTGTTTGCCGGGGAGCTGTTTTTT. Translation: CASSPGLLFAGELFF. The chain recombines TRBV11-2 with TRBJ2-2; weak D call: TRBD2 (5 bases). Trimming shortened V by 5 bases and J by 6 bases, and 16 bases separated the two germline ends. The CDR3 totals 15 residues. From germline, CDR1 is SGHAT and CDR2 FQNNGV. The full variable domain, rest sourced from reference TRBV11-2 and TRBJ2-2, is EAGVAQSPRYKIIEKRQSVAFWCNPISGHATLYWYQQILGQGPKLLIQFQNNGVVDDSQLPKDRFSAERLKGVDSTLKIQPAKLEDSAVYLCASSPGLLFAGELFFGEGSRLTVL.

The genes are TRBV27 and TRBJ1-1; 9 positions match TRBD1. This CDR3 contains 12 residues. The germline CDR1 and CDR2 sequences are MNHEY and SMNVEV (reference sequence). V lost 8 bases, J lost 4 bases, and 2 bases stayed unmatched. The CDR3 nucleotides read TGTGCCAGCCAGGGACAGGGCACTGAAGCTTTCTTT. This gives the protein CASQGQGTEAFF.

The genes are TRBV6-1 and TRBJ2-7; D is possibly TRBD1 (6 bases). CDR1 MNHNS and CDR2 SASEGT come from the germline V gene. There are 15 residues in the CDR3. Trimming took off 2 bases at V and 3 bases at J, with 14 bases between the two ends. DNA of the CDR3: TGTGCCAGCAGTGAAACCCTGGGGGCCCGCTACGAGCAGTACTTC. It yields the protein CASSETLGARYEQYF.